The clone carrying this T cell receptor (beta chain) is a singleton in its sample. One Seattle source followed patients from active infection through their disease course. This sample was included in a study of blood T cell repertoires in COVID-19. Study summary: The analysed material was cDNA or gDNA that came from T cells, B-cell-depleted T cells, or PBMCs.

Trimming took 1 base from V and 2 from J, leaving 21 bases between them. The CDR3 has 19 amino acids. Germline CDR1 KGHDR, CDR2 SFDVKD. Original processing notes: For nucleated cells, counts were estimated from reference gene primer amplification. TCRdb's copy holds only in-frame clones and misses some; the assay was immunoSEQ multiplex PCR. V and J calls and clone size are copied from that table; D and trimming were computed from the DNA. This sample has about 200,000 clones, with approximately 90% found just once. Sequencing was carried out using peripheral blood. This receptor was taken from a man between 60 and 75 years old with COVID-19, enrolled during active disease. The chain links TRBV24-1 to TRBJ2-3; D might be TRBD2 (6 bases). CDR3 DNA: TGTGCCACCAGTGATTTCACCGGGAGAGAAATATACTACACAGATACGCAGTATTTT. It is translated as CATSDFTGREIYYTDTQYF.